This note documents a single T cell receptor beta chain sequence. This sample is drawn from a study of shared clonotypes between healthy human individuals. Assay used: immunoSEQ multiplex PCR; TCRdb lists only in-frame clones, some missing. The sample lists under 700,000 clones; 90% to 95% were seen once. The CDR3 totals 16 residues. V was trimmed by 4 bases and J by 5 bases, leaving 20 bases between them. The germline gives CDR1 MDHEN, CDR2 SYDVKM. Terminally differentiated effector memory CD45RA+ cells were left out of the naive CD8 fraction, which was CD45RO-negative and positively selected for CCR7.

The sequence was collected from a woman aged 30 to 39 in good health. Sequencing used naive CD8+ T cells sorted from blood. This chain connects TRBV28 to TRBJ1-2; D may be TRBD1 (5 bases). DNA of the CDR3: TGTGCCAGCAGTTCCCCCCGGGCTGACAGCTCGTATGGCTACACCTTC. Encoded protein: CASSSPRADSSYGYTF.